The TCR beta chain under discussion was sequenced for a study of blood T cells in healthy people across ages. Study conclusions and caveats: TCR beta diversity, measured per million T cells, fell in a roughly linear way with age. Strong correlation existed between TCR beta diversity and naive T cell percentage.

Every participating donor contributed around 9.5 milliliters of peripheral blood through a draw. Researchers isolated at least 6 million PBMCs per sample. This clonotype was observed a handful of times. Its cognate antigen is unknown. PCR was performed a second time for roughly 7 to 11 cycles using a sample-barcoded 5' primer and a J-beta primer mix. Each CDR3 protein gets one entry after TCRdb re-called the 5' RACE reads with MiXCR. This sample yields around 1,800,000 distinct CDR3 sequences, of which 30% to 40% are seen a single time; 23% belongs to the top ten. This CDR3 is built from 16 residues. Germline V gene sequence: CDR1 MNHEY, CDR2 SVGEGT.

The sample consisted of blood. This sequence originates from a human donor in good health. The chain links TRBV6-2 or TRBV6-3 to TRBJ2-5, with TRBD1 matching 8 bases. TRBJ2-7 explains the end of the DNA better; the J call may be wrong. The CDR3 DNA follows: TGTGCCAGCCACAAATACGAGACAGGGGAAGGGGACGAGCAGTACTTC. Its translation is CASHKYETGEGDEQYF.